This T cell receptor beta chain is from a study of cytomegalovirus exposure and HLA in healthy donors. Whole-study context: Previous work identified 120 million or so unique TCR beta sequences from some 170 million T cells. Among over 350 genotyped donors, around 80% fell in the Caucasian-associated ancestry cluster.

Donors counted as nominally healthy when sampled, yet unrecorded immune exposures were likely. PCR primers comprised 60 Vbeta and 13 Jbeta primers. The assay was immunoSEQ multiplex PCR, and TCRdb's table has in-frame clones only and misses some. The data show some 130,000 clones, with 70% to 80% seen just once and approximately 0.94% held by the top ten. Germline V gene data show CDR1 as LNHDA and CDR2 as SQIVND (reference sequence). The CDR3 length is 12 residues. V was shortened by 7 bases and J by 7 bases, with 10 bases between the two germline ends. This TCR derives from a woman aged 55-70 years in good health and CMV-seronegative. The sequencing input was PBMCs. The gene calls are TRBV19 and TRBJ2-2; tentatively, D is TRBD1 (6 bases). The CDR3, as DNA: TGTGCCAGTAACGACAGGATCGGGGAGCTGTTTTTT. Its protein is CASNDRIGELFF.